Shown below are 13 T cell receptor beta chains from a single sample sequenced in a study of response to subunit inactivated influenza vaccine. TCRdb passed the RT-PCR reads through MiXCR, listing each CDR3 protein once. Among about 780,000 distinct CDR3 sequences listed, around 18% were seen once. The sample in question was PBMCs from blood, obtained 5 to 6 days after vaccination. Receptor source: a man over 45 who received an inactivated influenza vaccine.

There are a few counts of this clonotype. The V call is TRBV29-1, the J call TRBJ2-7, with D perhaps TRBD1 or TRBD2 (7 bases each). The length of the CDR3 is 13 residues. CDR1 is SQVTM, CDR2 ANQGSEA, per germline. Trimming removed 3 bases at V and 6 bases at J, with 15 bases between. For the CDR3, the DNA is TGCAGCGTTGACCAGGGGGGGCGTACCGAGCAGTACTTC. It codes for CSVDQGGRTEQYF.

This sequence joins TRBV12-3 or TRBV12-4 and TRBJ2-2; 7 nucleotides agree with TRBD2. The CDR3 is 18 residues long. The ends lost 6 bases at V and 5 bases at J; junction bases unmatched: 18. The CDR3 DNA follows: TGTGCCAGCAGGGACTCCGAGGGCCCGGGACTACGAACCGGGGAGCTGTTTTTT. As protein: CASRDSEGPGLRTGELFF.

This clonotype was observed a handful of times. The chain links TRBV6-1 to TRBJ2-5; 8 positions match TRBD2. The germline V gene has CDR1 MNHNS and CDR2 SASEGT. Unmatched junction bases numbered 14, after V lost 8 bases and J lost 0 bases. The CDR3 is made up of 17 amino acids. This CDR3 is CASGLSGSEFHQETQYF. DNA for the CDR3: TGTGCCAGCGGGTTGAGCGGGAGTGAGTTTCACCAAGAGACCCAGTACTTC.

This clonotype was counted many times. The chain joins TRBV7-9 to TRBJ2-1, with D possibly being TRBD1 (6 bases). Germline assignment: CDR1 SEHNR and CDR2 FQNEAQ (reference sequence). The germline V and J ends were trimmed by 9 bases and 8 bases, with 20 bases remaining between them. The CDR3 is made up of 14 amino acids. The DNA for the CDR3 is TGTGCCAGTACTCCCAAGTGGGGGCAGGATGAGCAGTTCTTC. As protein: CASTPKWGQDEQFF.

The chain combines TRBV5-1 with TRBJ2-7; D may be TRBD1 (6 bases). The CDR3 totals 15 residues. With 5 bases removed from V and 1 base from J, the gap between germline ends came to 16 bases. Looked up from germline, CDR1 is SGHRS and CDR2 is YFSETQ. The CDR3 DNA sequence: TGCGCCAGCAGTTTGAGAGGGACACCATCCTACGAGCAGTACTTC. This gives the protein CASSLRGTPSYEQYF.

The CDR3 protein is CASSITRAYNEQFF. The CDR3 DNA reads as TGTGCCAGCAGCATTACCAGAGCTTACAATGAGCAGTTCTTC. The rearrangement uses TRBV25-1 and TRBJ2-1; D gene unclear. CDR1 is MGHDK, CDR2 SYGVNS, per germline. The V gene lost 6 bases and the J gene lost 4 bases, with 13 bases spanning the gap. This CDR3 comprises 14 residues.

This chain links TRBV12-3 or TRBV12-4 with TRBJ1-2, with D uncertain. V lost 5 bases and J 5 bases, leaving 12 bases between the germline ends. The CDR3 length is 13 residues. CDR3 amino acids: CASSQASEYGYTF. In nucleotides, the CDR3 is TGTGCCAGCAGTCAGGCCAGTGAGTATGGCTACACCTTC.

This clonotype was observed a handful of times. J is TRBJ2-2 and V is TRBV6-1; D gene ambiguous. Per germline, CDR1 MNHNS and CDR2 SASEGT. Trimming pared 6 bases from V and 0 bases from J, leaving 14 bases between. This CDR3 region has 16 residues. CDR3 sequence (DNA): TGTGCCAGCAGGAAAAGGAACACGCCGAACACCGGGGAGCTGTTTTTT. Encoded protein: CASRKRNTPNTGELFF.

In its sample, this clonotype was seen many times. This chain connects TRBV10-3 to TRBJ2-1, with 12 bases fitting TRBD2. Germline loops: CDR1 ENHRY, CDR2 SYGVKD. V gave up 11 bases and J gave up 8 bases; unmatched junction bases: 7. CDR3 length: 13 amino acids. In DNA, the CDR3 is TGTGCCGCTAGCGGGAGGGCCGGGTATGAGCAGTTCTTC. This translates into CAASGRAGYEQFF.

This clonotype was found a few times. This rearrangement joins TRBV6-2 or TRBV6-3 to TRBJ2-1; 9 nucleotides match TRBD2. This CDR3 has 18 amino acids. The V gene's germline CDR1 is MNHEY and CDR2 SVGEGT. The V and J ends lost 6 bases and 6 bases, in that order; junction bases with no gene match: 18. CDR3 protein: CASSLPTPLRGGRNEQFF. CDR3 bases: TGTGCCAGCAGCCTACCAACCCCATTGCGGGGGGGGCGCAATGAGCAGTTCTTC.

The table lists this clonotype with a few counts. The chain uses TRBV20-1 and TRBJ1-4; D may be TRBD1 (5 bases). This CDR3 is 13 amino acids long. The V gene's germline CDR1 is DFQATT and CDR2 SNEGSKA (reference sequence). Here the CDR3 reads CSARDATNEKLFF. CDR3 coding DNA: TGCAGCGCCAGGGATGCAACTAATGAAAAACTGTTTTTT.

This clonotype was observed a few times. The chain carries TRBV5-8 and TRBJ2-1; D gene ambiguous. CDR3 length: 12 amino acids. Germline V CDR1 and CDR2: SGHTS, YDEGEE. Trimming stripped 1 base from V and 8 bases from J, with 7 bases between. The CDR3 loop is CASSLSWYEQFF. CDR3 nucleotide sequence: TGTGCCAGCAGCTTGAGTTGGTATGAGCAGTTCTTC.

J is TRBJ1-4 and V is TRBV19; D possibly corresponds to TRBD1 (5 bases). Trimming removed 2 bases from V and 3 bases from J, with 7 bases in between. This CDR3 contains 14 residues. Germline assignment: CDR1 LNHDA and CDR2 SQIVND (reference sequence). The CDR3 is CASSIQGANEKLFF. CDR3 coding DNA: TGTGCCAGTAGTATACAGGGTGCTAATGAAAAACTGTTTTTT.